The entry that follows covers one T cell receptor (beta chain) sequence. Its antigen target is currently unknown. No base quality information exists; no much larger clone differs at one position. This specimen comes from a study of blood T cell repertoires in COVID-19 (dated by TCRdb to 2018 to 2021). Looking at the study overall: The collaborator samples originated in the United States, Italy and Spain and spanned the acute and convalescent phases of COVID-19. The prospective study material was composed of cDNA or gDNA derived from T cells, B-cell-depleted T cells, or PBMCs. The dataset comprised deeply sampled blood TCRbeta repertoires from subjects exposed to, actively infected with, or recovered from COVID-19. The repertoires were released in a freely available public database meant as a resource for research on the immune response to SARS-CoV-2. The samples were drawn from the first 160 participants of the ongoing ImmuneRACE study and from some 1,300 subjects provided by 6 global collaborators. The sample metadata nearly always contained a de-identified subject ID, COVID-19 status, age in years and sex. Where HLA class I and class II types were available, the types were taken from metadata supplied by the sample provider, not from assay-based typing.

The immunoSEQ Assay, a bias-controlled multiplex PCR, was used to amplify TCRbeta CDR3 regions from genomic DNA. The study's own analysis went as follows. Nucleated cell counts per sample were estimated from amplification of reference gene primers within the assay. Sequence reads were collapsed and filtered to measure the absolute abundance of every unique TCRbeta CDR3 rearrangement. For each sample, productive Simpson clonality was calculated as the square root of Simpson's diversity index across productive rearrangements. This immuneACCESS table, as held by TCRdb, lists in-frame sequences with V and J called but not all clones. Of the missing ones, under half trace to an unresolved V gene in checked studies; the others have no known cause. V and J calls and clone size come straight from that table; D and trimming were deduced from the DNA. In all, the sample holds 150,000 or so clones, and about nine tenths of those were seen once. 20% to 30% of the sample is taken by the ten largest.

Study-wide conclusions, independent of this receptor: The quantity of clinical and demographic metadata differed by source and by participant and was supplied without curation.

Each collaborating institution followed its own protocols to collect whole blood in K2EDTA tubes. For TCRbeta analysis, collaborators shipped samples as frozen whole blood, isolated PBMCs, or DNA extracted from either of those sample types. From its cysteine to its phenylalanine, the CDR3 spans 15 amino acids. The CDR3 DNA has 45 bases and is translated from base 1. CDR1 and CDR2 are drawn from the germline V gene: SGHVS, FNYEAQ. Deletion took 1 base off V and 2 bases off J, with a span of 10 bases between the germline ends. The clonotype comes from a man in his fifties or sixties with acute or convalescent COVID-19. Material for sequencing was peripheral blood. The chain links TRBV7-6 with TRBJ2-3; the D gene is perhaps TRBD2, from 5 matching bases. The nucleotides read TGTGCCAGCAGCTTAGGGGCGGGTATCACAGATACGCAGTATTTT. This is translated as CASSLGAGITDTQYF.